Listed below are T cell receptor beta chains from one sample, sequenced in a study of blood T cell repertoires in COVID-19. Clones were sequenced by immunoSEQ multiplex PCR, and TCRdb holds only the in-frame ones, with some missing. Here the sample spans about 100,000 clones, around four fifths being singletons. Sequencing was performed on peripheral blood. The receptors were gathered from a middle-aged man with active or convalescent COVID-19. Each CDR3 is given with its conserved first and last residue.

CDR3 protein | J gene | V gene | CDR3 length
CASSLGGADTQYF | TRBJ2-3 | TRBV12-3/TRBV12-4 | 13
CASTDSARPEYGYTF | TRBJ1-2 | TRBV19 | 15
CASSPGTGTYNEQFF | TRBJ2-1 | TRBV3-1/TRBV3-2 | 15
CASKGMDTQYF | TRBJ2-3 | TRBV10-2 | 11
CASSLSNIPNQPQHF | TRBJ1-5 | TRBV7-9 | 15
CASSSWGDGGDTQYF | TRBJ2-3 | TRBV7-9 | 15
CAISEGLAGVGVTDTQYF | TRBJ2-3 | TRBV10-3 | 18
CASSWRDPTFF | TRBJ2-1 | TRBV28 | 11
CASKGGTHNEQFF | TRBJ2-1 | TRBV6-5 | 13
CASSKLLAGYTGELFF | TRBJ2-2 | TRBV27 | 16
CASSQDGGQSNEKLFF | TRBJ1-4 | TRBV4-2 | 16
CASSFLSGDEQFF | TRBJ2-1 | TRBV11-3 | 13
CASSQIVSDRQTFSYNEQFF | TRBJ2-1 | TRBV3-1/TRBV3-2 | 20
CASSLGQGLYF | TRBJ2-7 | TRBV6-5 | 11
CASSPRGSGSLEQYF | TRBJ2-7 | TRBV18 | 15
CAWSTPGGGPGETQYF | TRBJ2-5 | TRBV30 | 16
CASSIGTVYTDTQYF | TRBJ2-3 | TRBV19 | 15
CAAEAYNEKLFF | TRBJ1-4 | TRBV30 | 12
CASSFATAKEQFF | TRBJ2-1 | TRBV5-6 | 13
CASSTRRTQYF | TRBJ2-3 | TRBV5-6 | 11
CASSILGQEDSPLHF | TRBJ1-6 | TRBV19 | 15
CASSKDWSSGSSWTDTQYF | TRBJ2-3 | TRBV21-1 | 19
CASSRTRSHNEQFF | TRBJ2-1 | TRBV11-1 | 14
CASSSYRGSLYVF | TRBJ2-7 | TRBV25-1 | 13
CASSYSSGSSYEQYF | TRBJ2-7 | TRBV6-6 | 15
CASSPFSGSGGNEQFF | TRBJ2-1 | TRBV18 | 16
CASSPMSEQFF | TRBJ2-1 | TRBV7-2 | 11
CASSSGTSGKYEQYF | TRBJ2-7 | TRBV5-4 | 15
CASSGGIGNTIYF | TRBJ1-3 | TRBV6-1 | 13
CASVQTLGTEAFF | TRBJ1-1 | TRBV3-1/TRBV3-2 | 13
CSASSLAGDPNNEQFF | TRBJ2-1 | TRBV20-1 | 16
CASSSRDRTSGNYEQYF | TRBJ2-7 | TRBV13 | 17
CAIRGLDQETQYF | TRBJ2-5 | TRBV28 | 13
CASSPGLAGGTGYNEQFF | TRBJ2-1 | TRBV19 | 18
CSVVREFTGELFF | TRBJ2-2 | TRBV29-1 | 13
CASSLGSSGGNTIYF | TRBJ1-3 | TRBV9 | 15
CASSVSAGVATGELFF | TRBJ2-2 | TRBV9 | 16
CASGPDRGSNEKLFF | TRBJ1-4 | TRBV6-5 | 15
CASLNDRVPTEAFF | TRBJ1-1 | TRBV25-1 | 14
CASSALAGGPETQYF | TRBJ2-5 | TRBV6-4 | 15
CASSKTSSQETQYF | TRBJ2-5 | TRBV7-3 | 14
CASSQGQGTGELFF | TRBJ2-2 | TRBV4-1 | 14
CASSLLNTGELFF | TRBJ2-2 | TRBV12-3/TRBV12-4 | 13
CASSVAAGYTDTQYF | TRBJ2-3 | TRBV9 | 15
CASRGEGLNSGNTIYF | TRBJ1-3 | TRBV28 | 16
CASSFTGVGVQYF | TRBJ2-7 | TRBV5-1 | 13
CASSYDRANQPQHF | TRBJ1-5 | TRBV6-2/TRBV6-3 | 14
CTSSHGRRGRGTDTQYF | TRBJ2-3 | TRBV1 | 17
CASSLPGQGPGELFF | TRBJ2-2 | TRBV3-1/TRBV3-2 | 15
CASSLVGQGGHEQFF | TRBJ2-1 | TRBV5-5 | 15
CASSPRGAGGNYEQYF | TRBJ2-7 | TRBV19 | 16
CATSDADAYEQYF | TRBJ2-7 | TRBV24-1 | 13